These T cell receptor beta chains were read from a single sample in a study of blood T cell repertoires in COVID-19. Clones were sequenced by immunoSEQ multiplex PCR, and TCRdb holds only the in-frame ones, with some missing. The sample records 310,000 or so clones, roughly 87% being singletons. The sequencing input was PBMCs or T cells enriched from blood (not recorded which). The receptor set was obtained from a woman aged 18-29 years who had recovered from COVID-19. CDR3s include the opening cysteine and the closing phenylalanine or tryptophan. A D gene is named only where the DNA matches it firmly. For some rows the clone size is stated as once, few or many, or as a class when expanded; others skip it.

d_gene	v_gene	j_gene	abundance	CDR3aa	CDR3nt
TRBD2	TRBV3-1/TRBV3-2	TRBJ2-1	-	CASSQPSPGLARNEQFF	TGTGCCAGCAGCCAACCTTCCCCGGGACTAGCGAGGAATGAGCAGTTCTTC
-	TRBV11-2	TRBJ2-5	-	CASSLRETQYF	TGTGCCAGCAGCTTACGGGAGACCCAGTACTTC
-	TRBV4-3	TRBJ2-5	-	CASSTGRTFKTQYF	TGCGCCAGCAGCACAGGAAGGACGTTTAAGACCCAGTACTTC
TRBD2	TRBV5-1	TRBJ2-1	-	CASSSRTSEHYNEQFF	TGCGCCAGCAGCTCCCGGACTAGCGAGCATTACAATGAGCAGTTCTTC
TRBD1	TRBV4-2	TRBJ1-2	-	CASSQGTGTGPYGYTF	TGTGCCAGCAGCCAAGGGACCGGGACAGGGCCCTATGGCTACACCTTC
TRBD2	TRBV10-3	TRBJ2-7	-	CAISPTSGAYEQYF	TGTGCCATCAGTCCCACTAGCGGAGCCTACGAGCAGTACTTC
-	TRBV5-4	TRBJ1-2	-	CASSLVSSPNGYTF	TGTGCCAGCAGCTTGGTGTCCAGTCCCAATGGCTACACCTTC
TRBD2	TRBV5-8	TRBJ2-3	-	CASSLGTTQADTQYF	TGTGCCAGCAGCTTAGGGACTACACAAGCAGATACGCAGTATTTT
-	TRBV4-3	TRBJ2-7	-	CASSQDVFGGEQYF	TGCGCCAGCAGCCAAGATGTTTTCGGGGGCGAGCAGTACTTC
-	TRBV27	TRBJ1-6	-	CASSQGTLLYNSPLHF	TGTGCCAGCAGTCAAGGGACACTTTTATATAATTCACCCCTCCACTTT
-	TRBV5-8	TRBJ2-3	-	CASSLWGGPSTDTQYF	TGTGCCAGCAGCTTGTGGGGGGGGCCTAGCACAGATACGCAGTATTTT
TRBD1	TRBV2	TRBJ2-2	once	CASSEAGQGKFTGELFF	TGTGCCAGCAGTGAAGCCGGACAGGGAAAATTCACCGGGGAGCTGTTTTTT
-	TRBV4-3	TRBJ1-2	-	CASSQVWKGSGSGYTF	TGCGCCAGCAGCCAAGTGTGGAAAGGGTCGGGATCTGGCTACACCTTC
-	TRBV3-1/TRBV3-2	TRBJ2-7	-	CASSQDGALSYEQYF	TGTGCCAGCAGCCAAGATGGGGCGCTGTCCTACGAGCAGTACTTC
-	TRBV4-1	TRBJ1-6	-	CASSQDDQSPLHF	TGCGCCAGCAGCCAAGATGATCAGTCACCCCTCCACTTT
-	TRBV7-2	TRBJ2-3	-	CASARSGRGTDTQYF	TGTGCCAGCGCCCGTAGCGGAAGGGGCACAGATACGCAGTATTTT
TRBD1	TRBV7-9	TRBJ1-1	-	CASSQGQGSTEAFF	TGTGCCAGCAGCCAGGGACAGGGAAGCACTGAAGCTTTCTTT
TRBD1	TRBV28	TRBJ1-5	-	CASSSQGTGQPQHF	TGTGCCAGCAGTTCACAGGGGACGGGTCAGCCCCAGCATTTT
TRBD2	TRBV4-2	TRBJ2-7	-	CASSQEGSGGAYEQYF	TGTGCCAGCAGCCAAGAGGGAAGCGGGGGGGCTTACGAGCAGTACTTC
-	TRBV7-8	TRBJ1-1	-	CASSYFNTEAFF	TGTGCCAGCAGCTACTTCAACACTGAAGCTTTCTTT
-	TRBV5-6	TRBJ2-7	-	CASSPAAEDEQYF	TGTGCCAGCAGCCCGGCCGCGGAGGACGAGCAGTACTTC
TRBD1	TRBV11-3	TRBJ2-2	-	CASSQQTGGGELFF	TGTGCCAGCAGCCAACAAACAGGGGGCGGGGAGCTGTTTTTT
TRBD1	TRBV4-1	TRBJ2-7	-	CASSQLNRGSAYEQYF	TGCGCCAGCAGCCAACTGAACAGGGGCAGCGCCTACGAGCAGTACTTC
TRBD1	TRBV9	TRBJ1-2	once	CASSVNRRSGDRVTYTF	TGTGCCAGCAGCGTAAATAGGAGGTCGGGGGACAGGGTTACCTACACCTTC
-	TRBV12-3/TRBV12-4	TRBJ1-5	-	CASSLAGNQPQHF	TGTGCCAGCAGTTTGGCAGGGAATCAGCCCCAGCATTTT
TRBD1	TRBV5-6	TRBJ2-3	-	CASSLGQGGTDTQYF	TGTGCCAGCAGCTTGGGACAGGGCGGGACAGATACGCAGTATTTT
TRBD1	TRBV5-1	TRBJ1-1	once	CASSLGQQGRTEAFF	TGCGCCAGCAGCTTGGGCCAACAGGGGCGCACTGAAGCTTTCTTT
TRBD1	TRBV19	TRBJ1-4	-	CASSSYGTEFNEKLFF	TGTGCCAGTAGTTCCTACGGGACAGAGTTTAATGAAAAACTGTTTTTT
-	TRBV14	TRBJ1-2	-	CASRTRDVYGYTF	TGTGCCAGCCGGACCAGGGATGTCTATGGCTACACCTTC
TRBD2	TRBV5-6	TRBJ2-1	-	CASSLPGLVGNEQFF	TGTGCCAGCAGCTTGCCGGGACTAGTGGGGAATGAGCAGTTCTTC
-	TRBV29-1	TRBJ1-2	-	CSVLAPSGGYTF	TGCAGCGTTCTTGCTCCTTCGGGTGGCTACACCTTC
-	TRBV20-1	TRBJ2-3	-	CSASTQDRDSGDTQYF	TGCAGTGCTAGTACCCAAGACAGGGACTCTGGAGATACGCAGTATTTT
TRBD1	TRBV7-9	TRBJ1-2	-	CASSRGQPYGYTF	TGTGCCAGCAGCCGGGGACAGCCATATGGCTACACCTTC
-	TRBV12-3/TRBV12-4	TRBJ1-2	-	CASSLEQNYGYTF	TGTGCCAGCAGTTTAGAACAGAACTATGGCTACACCTTC
-	TRBV5-4	TRBJ1-4	-	CASSLAGSEKLFF	TGTGCCAGCAGCTTGGCGGGATCTGAAAAACTGTTTTTT
-	TRBV5-6	TRBJ2-1	-	CASSLGGLTYNEQFF	TGTGCCAGCAGCTTGGGAGGACTCACCTACAATGAGCAGTTCTTC
TRBD2	TRBV5-5	TRBJ2-5	-	CASSLLAGGKVDQYF	TGTGCCAGCAGCTTACTAGCGGGGGGCAAGGTGGACCAGTACTTC
TRBD2	TRBV7-3	TRBJ2-1	-	CASSFNAAGASNEQFF	TGTGCCAGCAGCTTTAATGCGGCGGGAGCCAGCAATGAGCAGTTCTTC
-	TRBV7-9	TRBJ1-1	few	CASSLEGLNRVLGTEAFF	TGTGCCAGCAGCTTAGAGGGGTTAAACAGGGTATTGGGCACTGAAGCTTTCTTT
TRBD1	TRBV28	TRBJ1-5	-	CASRGHTGVDQPQHF	TGTGCCAGCAGAGGTCATACAGGGGTGGATCAGCCCCAGCATTTT
-	TRBV25-1	TRBJ1-6	-	CASSDGPGSLHF	TGTGCCAGCAGTGATGGCCCGGGGAGCCTCCACTTT
-	TRBV29-1	TRBJ1-1	-	CSVDEGVNTEAFF	TGCAGCGTTGATGAGGGGGTGAACACTGAAGCTTTCTTT
TRBD2	TRBV6-6	TRBJ2-3	-	CASTDPPGGPTDTQYF	TGTGCCAGCACCGACCCCCCGGGGGGGCCCACAGATACGCAGTATTTT
-	TRBV30	TRBJ2-1	-	CAWSVHYLRNEQFF	TGTGCCTGGAGTGTGCACTACCTCCGCAATGAGCAGTTCTTC
TRBD1	TRBV5-1	TRBJ2-2	-	CASSGQGVGTGELFF	TGCGCCAGCAGCGGACAGGGTGTAGGCACCGGGGAGCTGTTTTTT
TRBD2	TRBV19	TRBJ2-5	-	CASSWGGETQYF	TGTGCCAGTAGCTGGGGGGGGGAGACCCAGTACTTC